These 22 T cell receptor beta chains originate from one sample sequenced in a study of blood T cell repertoires in COVID-19. Data came from immunoSEQ multiplex PCR; TCRdb stores just in-frame clones and leaves some out. This sample yields about 97,000 clones, of which around 90% are seen a single time; approximately 15% belongs to the top ten. The sequenced material came from peripheral blood. These receptors were obtained from a man aged 50 to 60 with acute or convalescent COVID-19.

This chain uses TRBV18 with TRBJ1-5; 7 bases align to TRBD1. V lost 2 bases to trimming and J lost 6 bases; unmatched junction nucleotides: 10. Germline lookup yields CDR1 KGHSH and CDR2 LQKENI. CDR3 length: 16 residues. The CDR3 sequence: CASSPTPRQGSQPQHF. The CDR3 DNA reads TGTGCCAGCTCACCAACTCCCCGACAGGGAAGTCAGCCCCAGCATTTT.

This clone appeared a single time. The chain couples TRBV13 to TRBJ2-2, with 9 bases fitting TRBD1. Germline V gene sequence: CDR1 PRHDT, CDR2 FYEKMQ (reference sequence). The CDR3 extends over 19 amino acids. With 5 bases clipped from V and 3 bases from J, the junction kept 16 bases outside the gene matches. CDR3 loop: CASSRHKEVQGAHTGELFF. The CDR3, as DNA: TGTGCCAGCAGCCGACATAAAGAAGTACAGGGGGCGCACACCGGGGAGCTGTTTTTT. The whole variable domain, remainder taken from reference TRBV13 and TRBJ2-2, is AAGVIQSPRHLIKEKRETATLKCYPIPRHDTVYWYQQGPGQDPQFLISFYEKMQSDKGSIPDRFSAQQFSDYHSELNMSSLELGDSALYFCASSRHKEVQGAHTGELFFGEGSRLTVL.

The rearrangement joins TRBV28 to TRBJ1-1; no definite D call. Germline V gene lookup returns CDR1 MDHEN and CDR2 SYDVKM. CDR3 length: 14 residues. The V and J ends lost 5 bases and 5 bases respectively, with 15 bases between them. This CDR3 reads CASSVSGRKTEAFF. CDR3 nucleotide sequence: TGTGCCAGCAGTGTCAGCGGGAGAAAAACTGAAGCTTTCTTT.

The chain uses TRBV27 and TRBJ1-5; no clear D gene. Germline CDR1 MNHEY, CDR2 SMNVEV (reference sequence). V lost 4 bases, J lost 0 bases, and 7 bases lay in between. The CDR3 sequence is 14 residues long. The CDR3 bases are TGTGCCAGCAGTTACCGGGATAGCAATCAGCCCCAGCATTTT. It translates to CASSYRDSNQPQHF.

The chain has TRBV19 and TRBJ2-6, with TRBD2 as a possible D gene (5 bases). V lost 5 bases, J lost 2 bases, and 10 bases lay in between. CDR1 LNHDA and CDR2 SQIVND come from the germline V gene (reference sequence). This CDR3 is 15 amino acids long. The CDR3 is CASSPGGPGANVLTF. CDR3 sequence (DNA): TGTGCCAGTAGTCCTGGAGGACCTGGGGCCAACGTCCTGACTTTC.

J is TRBJ2-5 and V is TRBV7-9, with 8 bases lining up with TRBD1. Per the germline V gene, CDR1 is SEHNR and CDR2 is FQNEAQ (reference sequence). This CDR3 region has 13 residues. Trimming took 5 bases from V and 9 from J; bases not matched to a gene: 8. CDR3 sequence (DNA): TGTGCCAGCAGCCCAGGACAGGGCAAGGCCCAGTACTTC. This translates into CASSPGQGKAQYF.

A few counts support this clone. V usage is TRBV27 and J usage is TRBJ2-7; 7 bases agree with TRBD1. The CDR3 loop spans 15 amino acids. The germline CDR1 and CDR2 sequences are MNHEY and SMNVEV (reference sequence). With 3 bases clipped from V and 7 bases from J, the junction kept 12 bases outside the gene matches. DNA for the CDR3: TGTGCCAGCAGTTTGCTGGGACAGATTGGGTATGAGCAGTACTTC. Translated: CASSLLGQIGYEQYF.

The rearrangement joins TRBV6-5 to TRBJ2-1; TRBD2 agrees at 10 bases. The CDR3 sequence is 15 residues long. V shed 6 bases and J 3 bases; nucleotides not matched to a gene: 5. From germline, CDR1 is MNHEY and CDR2 SVGAGI. The CDR3 protein is CASRLAGGVYNEQFF. CDR3 in DNA: TGTGCCAGCAGATTAGCGGGGGGAGTCTACAATGAGCAGTTCTTC.

The chain joins TRBV6-6 to TRBJ1-2, with 9 bases that match TRBD1. After removal of 4 bases from V and 7 bases from J, the junction contained 10 bases not matched to a gene. The CDR3 covers 15 residues. From germline, CDR1 is MNHNY and CDR2 SVGAGI (reference sequence). The CDR3 region is CASSSRTGALGGYTF. Here the CDR3 DNA reads TGTGCCAGCAGTTCCCGGACAGGGGCTCTGGGTGGCTACACCTTC.

The chain combines TRBV4-1 with TRBJ2-5; D is undetermined. The CDR3 extends over 14 amino acids. Trimming pared 1 base from V and 5 bases from J, leaving 11 bases between. Germline values: CDR1 MGHRA, CDR2 YSYEKL. The CDR3, as DNA: TGCGCCAGCAGCCAAGTTAGCTCACGCGAGACCCAGTACTTC. Its translation: CASSQVSSRETQYF.

The chain couples TRBV23-1 to TRBJ1-5, with a tentative D call TRBD1 (5 bases). TRBV23-1 is assigned to the ORF class and has an uncertain function. Between the trimmed V and J ends, which lost 4 bases and 0 bases, there was a span of 31 bases. The CDR3 is made up of 22 amino acids. The CDR3, as DNA: TGCGCCAGCAGTCGCCTGCCCCCTGGACGCGGGGCGCGGGAATATAGCAATCAGCCCCAGCATTTT. Its protein product is CASSRLPPGRGAREYSNQPQHF.

The V call is TRBV21-1, the J call TRBJ1-5; TRBD1 is the table's D call, not checked against the DNA. TRBV21-1 is listed as a pseudogene. The CDR3 is made up of 17 amino acids. The CDR3 loop reads CASTLGRDRGSNQPQHF. For the CDR3, the DNA is TGTGCCAGCACCCTTGGCCGGGACAGGGGGAGCAATCAGCCCCAGCATTTT.

The gene calls are TRBV24-1 and TRBJ2-3, with TRBD1 matching 8 bases. J lost 1 base, V lost 5 bases, and 1 base had no gene match. The CDR3 is 14 residues long. Per the germline V gene, CDR1 is KGHDR and CDR2 is SFDVKD. In DNA form, the CDR3 reads TGTGCCACCAGTGTGACAGGGGGCACAGATACGCAGTATTTT. This encodes CATSVTGGTDTQYF.

This clone was counted only a few times. The genes are TRBV28 and TRBJ1-2; 7 bases align to TRBD1. Germline-derived CDR1 and CDR2 are MDHEN and SYDVKM. Unmatched junction bases numbered 11, after V lost 6 bases and J lost 4 bases. The CDR3 has 15 residues. The CDR3 loop reads CASSLTLTGFYGYTF. Written as DNA, the CDR3 is TGTGCCAGCAGCCTCACATTGACAGGGTTCTATGGCTACACCTTC.

This chain connects TRBV4-3 to TRBJ1-1; a weak D match, TRBD1 (6 bases). Germline assignment: CDR1 LGHNA and CDR2 YSLEER. V lost 0 bases and J lost 3, with 14 bases in between. This CDR3 has 16 amino acids. CDR3 nucleotide sequence: TGCGCCAGCAGCCAAGAAGAGGGGTCAGGGGACACTGAAGCTTTCTTT. This encodes CASSQEEGSGDTEAFF.

J is TRBJ1-1 and V is TRBV4-1, with D perhaps TRBD1 (6 bases). Germline V gives CDR1 MGHRA, CDR2 YSYEKL. V lost 0 bases to trimming and J lost 7 bases, with 21 bases between them. The CDR3 has 17 amino acids. CDR3 residues: CASSQDGGGWGGYEAFF. The CDR3 nucleotides read TGCGCCAGCAGCCAAGATGGGGGGGGCTGGGGAGGGTATGAAGCTTTCTTT.

The chain recombines TRBV12-3 or TRBV12-4 with TRBJ2-7; D is ambiguous. V shed 5 bases and J shed 6 bases, with 11 bases lying between them. The CDR3 runs 12 residues. The CDR3 DNA follows: TGTGCCAGCAGTATCCGACTGGGCGAGCAGTACTTC. Its protein product is CASSIRLGEQYF.

The CDR3 coding sequence is TGTGCCAGCAGCCCGGGAGGGCAGAATAACTATGGCTACACCTTC. It yields the protein CASSPGGQNNYGYTF. This rearrangement joins TRBV5-4 to TRBJ1-2; D is unclear. CDR1 and CDR2 (germline): SGHNT, YYREEE (reference sequence). V lost 4 bases, J lost 1 base, and 14 bases lay in between. This CDR3 region has 15 residues.

J is TRBJ2-3 and V is TRBV3-1 (or the pseudogene TRBV3-2); D unclear. V was pared by 4 bases and J by 2 bases, with 10 bases between. CDR3 length equals 14 residues. From germline, CDR1 is LGHDT and CDR2 YNNKEL (reference sequence). CDR3 in DNA: TGTGCCAGCAGCCGGATGGGCTCCACAGATACGCAGTATTTT. It encodes CASSRMGSTDTQYF.

This clone was observed once. The chain links TRBV7-6 to TRBJ1-4; D is unresolved. The CDR3 is 15 residues long. Germline V gives CDR1 SGHVS, CDR2 FNYEAQ. V lost 4 bases, J lost 5 bases, and 14 bases lay in between. CDR3 region: CASSSSRSSNEKLFF. In DNA form, the CDR3 reads TGTGCCAGCAGCTCAAGCAGGTCTTCAAATGAAAAACTGTTTTTT.

The V and J genes are TRBV6-1 and TRBJ2-1, with 8 bases matching TRBD1. The CDR3 is 16 amino acids. Germline assignment: CDR1 MNHNS and CDR2 SASEGT. The trim removed 3 bases at V and 5 bases at J, leaving 9 bases unmatched. This CDR3 reads CASSETPGTGNNEQFF. The CDR3 nucleotides are TGTGCCAGCAGTGAGACCCCCGGGACAGGAAACAATGAGCAGTTCTTC.

V and J are TRBV5-5 and TRBJ1-5; D is ambiguous. CDR1 and CDR2 from the germline V gene are SGHKS and YYEKEE (reference sequence). The V gene lost 0 bases and the J gene lost 2 bases, with 9 bases spanning the gap. The CDR3 is 15 residues long. This CDR3 is CASSLDGSRNQPQHF. CDR3 bases: TGTGCCAGCAGCTTGGATGGGAGCCGCAATCAGCCCCAGCATTTT.